This T cell receptor (beta chain) was sequenced during a study of T cell changes during pregnancy in multiple sclerosis. Data came from immunoSEQ multiplex PCR; TCRdb stores just in-frame clones and leaves some out. The repertoire holds around 33,000 clones, with around nine tenths as singletons. The specimen was peripheral blood, collected in the third trimester of pregnancy. The clonotype was recovered from a female donor in good health, enrolled as a control in a pregnancy study.

The CDR3 here is CASSGGWPFTDTQYF. The CDR3 region has the DNA TGTGCCAGCAGCGGGGGGTGGCCCTTCACAGATACGCAGTATTTT. The rearrangement links TRBV7-2 to TRBJ2-3; maybe TRBD2 (6 bases). CDR3 length: 15 amino acids. The V end lost 5 bases, the J end lost 2 bases, and 14 bases lay between the germline ends. Germline CDR1 SGHTA, CDR2 FQGNSA.